Below, 2 T cell receptor beta chains from the same sample are listed, as sequenced in a study of Graves' ophthalmopathy and Graves' hyperthyroidism. As the template, RNA transcripts were used to amplify TCR beta CDR3 regions. The library came from an HTBI-primed first-round RT-PCR and a second-round multiplex PCR. TCRdb fed the multiplex PCR reads into MiXCR, producing one record per CDR3 protein. The sample comprises about 640,000 distinct CDR3 sequences, about two fifths of which are singletons, and under 3.5% rests with the top ten. The sequenced material came from peripheral blood. These receptors were taken from an adult man with Graves' ophthalmopathy.

This clonotype was observed many times. The genes are TRBV5-1 and TRBJ2-5, with D possibly being TRBD2 (5 bases). CDR3 length: 15 amino acids. V lost 0 bases to trimming and J lost 3 bases, with 12 bases between them. CDR1 is SGHRS and CDR2 is YFSETQ in the germline V gene. The CDR3 nucleotides are TGCGCCAGCAGCTTGGGGGCGGGTCCTGAAGAGACCCAGTACTTC. It specifies CASSLGAGPEETQYF.

The rearrangement links TRBV7-6 to TRBJ2-5, with 7 positions matching TRBD2. The trim removed 5 bases at V and 4 bases at J, leaving 4 bases unmatched. The CDR3 is 13 residues long. Germline V gives CDR1 SGHVS, CDR2 FNYEAQ. The CDR3 DNA reads TGTGCCAGCAGCACTATAGCGGGAGAGACCCAGTACTTC. Translated: CASSTIAGETQYF.